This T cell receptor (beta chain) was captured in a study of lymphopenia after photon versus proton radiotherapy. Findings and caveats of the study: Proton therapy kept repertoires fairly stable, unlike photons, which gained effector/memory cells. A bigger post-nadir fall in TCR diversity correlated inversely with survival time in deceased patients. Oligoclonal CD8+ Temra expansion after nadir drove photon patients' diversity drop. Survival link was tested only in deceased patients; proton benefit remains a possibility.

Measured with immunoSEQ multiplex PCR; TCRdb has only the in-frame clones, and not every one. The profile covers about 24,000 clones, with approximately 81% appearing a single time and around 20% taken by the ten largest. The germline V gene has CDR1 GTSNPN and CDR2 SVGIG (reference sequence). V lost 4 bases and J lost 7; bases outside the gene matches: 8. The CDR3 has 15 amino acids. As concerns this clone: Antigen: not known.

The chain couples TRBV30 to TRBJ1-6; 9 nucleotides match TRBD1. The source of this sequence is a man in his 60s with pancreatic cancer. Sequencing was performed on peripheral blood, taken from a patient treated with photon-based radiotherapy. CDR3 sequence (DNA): TGTGCCTGGAACCCGGGACAGGGACCAAATTCACCCCTCCACTTT. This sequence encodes CAWNPGQGPNSPLHF.